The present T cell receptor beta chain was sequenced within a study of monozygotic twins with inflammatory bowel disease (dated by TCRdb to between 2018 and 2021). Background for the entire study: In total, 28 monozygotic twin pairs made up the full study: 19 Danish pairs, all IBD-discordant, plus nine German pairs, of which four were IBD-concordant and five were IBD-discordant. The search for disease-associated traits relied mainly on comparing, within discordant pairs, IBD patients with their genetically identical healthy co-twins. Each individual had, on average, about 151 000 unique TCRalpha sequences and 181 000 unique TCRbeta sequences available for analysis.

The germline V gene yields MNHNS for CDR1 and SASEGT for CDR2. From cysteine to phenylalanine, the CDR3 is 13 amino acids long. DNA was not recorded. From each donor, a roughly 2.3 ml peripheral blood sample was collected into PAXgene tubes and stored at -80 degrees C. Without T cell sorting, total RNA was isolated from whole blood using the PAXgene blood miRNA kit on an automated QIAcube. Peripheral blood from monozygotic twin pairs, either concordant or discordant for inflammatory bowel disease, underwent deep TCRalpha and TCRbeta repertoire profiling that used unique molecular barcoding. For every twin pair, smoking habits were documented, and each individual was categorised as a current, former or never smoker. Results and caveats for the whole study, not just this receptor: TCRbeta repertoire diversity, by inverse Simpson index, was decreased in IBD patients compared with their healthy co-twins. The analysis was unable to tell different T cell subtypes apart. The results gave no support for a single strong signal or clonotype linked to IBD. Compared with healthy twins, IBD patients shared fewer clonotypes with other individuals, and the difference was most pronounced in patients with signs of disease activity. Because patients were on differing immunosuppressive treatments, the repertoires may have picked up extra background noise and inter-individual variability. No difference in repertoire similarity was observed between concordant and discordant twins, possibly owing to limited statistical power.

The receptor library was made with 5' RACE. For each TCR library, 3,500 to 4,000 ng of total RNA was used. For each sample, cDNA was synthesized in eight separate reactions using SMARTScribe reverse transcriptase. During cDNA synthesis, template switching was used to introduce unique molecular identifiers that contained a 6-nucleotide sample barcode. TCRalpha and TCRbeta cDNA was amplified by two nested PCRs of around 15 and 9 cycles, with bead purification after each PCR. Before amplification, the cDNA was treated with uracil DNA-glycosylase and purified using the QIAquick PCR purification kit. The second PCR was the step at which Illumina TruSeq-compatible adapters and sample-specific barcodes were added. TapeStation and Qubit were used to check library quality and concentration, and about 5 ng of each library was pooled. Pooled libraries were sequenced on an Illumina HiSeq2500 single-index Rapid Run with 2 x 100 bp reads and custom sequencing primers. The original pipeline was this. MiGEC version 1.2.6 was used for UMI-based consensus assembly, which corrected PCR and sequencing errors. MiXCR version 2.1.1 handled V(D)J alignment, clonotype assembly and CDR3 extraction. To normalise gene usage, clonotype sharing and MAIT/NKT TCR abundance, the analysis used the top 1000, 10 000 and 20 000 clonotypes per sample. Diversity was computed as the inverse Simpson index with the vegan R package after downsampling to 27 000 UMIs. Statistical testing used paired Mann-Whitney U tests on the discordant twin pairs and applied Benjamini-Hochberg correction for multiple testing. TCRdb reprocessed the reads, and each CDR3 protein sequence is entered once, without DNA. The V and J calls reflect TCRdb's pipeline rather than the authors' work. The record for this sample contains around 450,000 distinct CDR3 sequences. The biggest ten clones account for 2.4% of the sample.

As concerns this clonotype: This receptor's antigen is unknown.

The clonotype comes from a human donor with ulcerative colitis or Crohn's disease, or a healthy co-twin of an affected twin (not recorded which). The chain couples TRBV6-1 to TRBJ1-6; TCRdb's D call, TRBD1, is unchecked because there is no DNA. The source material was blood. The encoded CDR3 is CASEGQGNSPLHF.